The rows below give T cell receptor beta chains drawn from one sample of a study of blood T cell repertoires in COVID-19. This table comes from immunoSEQ multiplex PCR, and its TCRdb copy is limited to in-frame clones, with some not included. The sample yields approximately 38,000 clones, about 91% seen once. Source material: peripheral blood. The receptors were sampled from an older woman with active COVID-19. Both conserved end residues are part of each CDR3. The D gene is left open where the match is weak. Not all rows give a size; the values are once, few, many and, for expanded clones, a class.

d_call,j_call,v_call,clone_size,cdr3_nt,cdr3_aa
TRBD2,TRBJ2-1,TRBV27,-,TGTGCCAGCAGTTCCTCGCTAGCGGGGGGCTACAATGAGCAGTTCTTC,CASSSSLAGGYNEQFF
TRBD2,TRBJ2-3,TRBV11-1,-,TGTGCCAGCAGCGAGGGACTAGCATCAGATACGCAGTATTTT,CASSEGLASDTQYF
TRBD2,TRBJ2-7,TRBV5-1,-,TGCGCCAGCAGCCCCGGGACTAGCGTACCATCCTACGAGCAGTACTTC,CASSPGTSVPSYEQYF
-,TRBJ2-3,TRBV7-9,once,TGTGCCAGCAGCGTCAAACAGGGCTCACTGAGGGATACGCAGTATTTT,CASSVKQGSLRDTQYF
-,TRBJ1-2,TRBV5-6,-,TGTGCCAGCAGCCCCTCGGGGGGTGACGACTATGGCTACACCTTC,CASSPSGGDDYGYTF
-,TRBJ2-1,TRBV4-2,-,TGTGCCAGCAGCCAAGATTCGGGAATCCCCTACAATGAGCAGTTCTTC,CASSQDSGIPYNEQFF
-,TRBJ2-5,TRBV15,-,TGTGCCACCAGCAGATACGGAGGACAAGAGACCCAGTACTTC,CATSRYGGQETQYF
TRBD2,TRBJ2-5,TRBV10-3,-,TGTGCCATCAATAGCGGGGGGGAACAAGAGACCCAGTACTTC,CAINSGGEQETQYF
-,TRBJ2-3,TRBV5-1,-,TGCGCCAGCAGCTTCGCCCGACTGGGTCCCACAGATACGCAGTATTTT,CASSFARLGPTDTQYF
-,TRBJ2-7,TRBV3-1/TRBV3-2,-,TGTGCCAGCAGCCAGTTGCCTAGCGTCCGTGAGCAGTACTTC,CASSQLPSVREQYF
-,TRBJ1-2,TRBV30,once,TGTGCCTGGAGTGTGAACAGGGCCTACTATGGCTACACCTTC,CAWSVNRAYYGYTF
TRBD1,TRBJ1-5,TRBV12-3/TRBV12-4,-,TGTGCCAGCAGCAAGACAGGGGAGGGTTCCCAGCATTTT,CASSKTGEGSQHF
TRBD1,TRBJ2-2,TRBV6-2/TRBV6-3,-,TGTGCCAGCAGTTCTGATGGGACAGGGGCCGGGGAGCTGTTTTTT,CASSSDGTGAGELFF
-,TRBJ2-7,TRBV18,-,TGTGCCAGCTCACCACCGATGAGCGTTCGGGACGAGCAGTACTTC,CASSPPMSVRDEQYF
TRBD2,TRBJ2-1,TRBV2,-,TGTGCCAGCAGTGCACTCAGCGGGGGGCGGCCTTACAATGAGCAGTTCTTC,CASSALSGGRPYNEQFF
TRBD1,TRBJ1-1,TRBV6-5,-,TGTGCCAGCAGTTCGCTAAGGACAGGGAGTCCTGAAGCTTTCTTT,CASSSLRTGSPEAFF
-,TRBJ1-2,TRBV12-3/TRBV12-4,-,TGTGCCAGCAGTTTATATCTTAAAGGCTACACCTTC,CASSLYLKGYTF
TRBD1,TRBJ2-1,TRBV7-3,-,TGTGCCAGCAGCGCCGCAGGGGGTTTCCCTTACAATGAGCAGTTCTTC,CASSAAGGFPYNEQFF
TRBD2,TRBJ2-1,TRBV19,few,TGTGCCAGTAGTTTAGCGGGGGGGCCGAATGAGCAGTTCTTC,CASSLAGGPNEQFF
TRBD1,TRBJ2-3,TRBV7-2,-,TGTGCCAGCAGCCCCCTGACAGGGTCAGATACGCAGTATTTT,CASSPLTGSDTQYF
-,TRBJ2-5,TRBV19,-,TGTGCCAGTAGTATAGAGGGGGGGCGGTCCCAAGAGACCCAGTACTTC,CASSIEGGRSQETQYF
TRBD1,TRBJ1-5,TRBV19,-,TGTGCCAGTAGCAGTTCCGGGACAGGGGAAGGCAATCAGCCCCAGCATTTT,CASSSSGTGEGNQPQHF
TRBD2,TRBJ2-1,TRBV19,-,TGTGCCAGTATGGTGCTAGCGGGGGCCAATGAGCAGTTCTTC,CASMVLAGANEQFF
TRBD2,TRBJ2-7,TRBV15,-,TGTGCCACCAGCAGTGTACCGGGACTAGTTGGGGAGCAGTACTTC,CATSSVPGLVGEQYF
-,TRBJ2-7,TRBV6-5,-,TGTGCCAGCAGTTACTCCCCCCGGAGCTCCTACGAGCAGTACTTC,CASSYSPRSSYEQYF
-,TRBJ1-2,TRBV7-9,few,TGTGCACTAACAGGGTCCCCTAATTTCTATGGCTACACCTTC,CALTGSPNFYGYTF
-,TRBJ1-2,TRBV5-1,few,TGCGCCAGCAGGCCGACAGAAGCTAACTATGGCTACACCTTC,CASRPTEANYGYTF
-,TRBJ2-3,TRBV20-1,once,TGCAGTGCTAGCCCCGGTACGCAGTATTTT,CSASPGTQYF
-,TRBJ2-7,TRBV7-3,-,TGTGCCAGCAGCTTAAGCGAGGGAGACGAGCAGTACTTC,CASSLSEGDEQYF
-,TRBJ2-7,TRBV4-3,-,TGCGCCAGCAGCCAAGCACGCCGTAGCGAGCAGTACTTC,CASSQARRSEQYF
TRBD2,TRBJ2-1,TRBV4-2,-,TGTGCCAGCAGCCGAGGATCGACTAGCGGGGGGTACAATGAGCAGTTCTTC,CASSRGSTSGGYNEQFF
-,TRBJ1-6,TRBV10-2,-,TGCGCCAGCAGTGAAGGCGGGGGCTATAATTCACCCCTCCACTTT,CASSEGGGYNSPLHF